The present entry profiles one TCR beta chain with its context. Its binding antigen is unknown. Nothing much larger sits one base from this clone, and base qualities are not available. Ficoll-Paque density gradient centrifugation was used to isolate PBMCs. TCRdb records Illumina NovaSeq 6000 as the sequencer. TCRalpha and TCRbeta cDNA libraries were constructed by 5'RACE with constant-segment primers, with sample barcodes and unique molecular identifiers being introduced. RNA was extracted from every sample with Trizol reagent. Libraries were amplified in two PCR steps, with a second sample barcode and Illumina TruSeq adapters added in the second step. Sequencing of libraries was performed on an Illumina NovaSeq with 2 x 150 bp paired-end reads. The source study handled its data this way. Demultiplexing of reads and collapsing into UMI-guided consensus sequences were performed with migec v1.2.7. Using mixcr v2.1.11, UMI consensuses were aligned to TRA and TRB V and J templates and then assembled into clonotypes. Clonotypes were classified as expanded or contracted when called significant by both edgeR and NoisET, with noise models trained on biological replicates. For edgeR calls, the cutoffs were a false discovery rate-adjusted p below 0.01 and a log2 fold-change threshold of 1. As an exploratory analysis of dynamics, max-normalized trajectories of the 1000 most abundant clonotypes were examined by PCA with hierarchical clustering. The CD4 or CD8 phenotype of responding clones was assigned using the separately sequenced CD4+ and CD8+ repertoires. TCRdb ran its own pipeline on the public reads, namely fastp trimming at Q25 and MiXCR clone calling, and kept in-frame beta chains. For every CDR3 protein sequence, its rows merge into one entry that carries the most common genes and DNA. TCRdb's processing, not the study's, gives the V and J calls here. The sample includes fewer than 650,000 distinct CDR3 sequences, with around 15% observed a single time. Jointly, the top ten make up approximately 8.1% of the sample.

These data come from a study of T-cell memory formation after mild COVID-19 (dated by TCRdb to the early 2020s). Turning to the overall study: TCR sequence clusters from the two donors were found to be largely donor specific. Longitudinal TCRalpha and TCRbeta repertoire sequencing tracked T-cell clones expanding and contracting after mild COVID-19 in a couple of donors. Two young, previously healthy adult volunteers made up the cohort, one male and one female. The paper's findings and limits, for the study overall: Some responding clones were detected in pre-infection memory, suggesting pre-existing cross-reactive memory T cells joined the SARS-CoV-2 response. Contracting CD4+ clones were located mainly in the CM and EM memory subsets, whereas CD8+ clones were found to be enriched in EMRA. Clones contracting from day 15 to 85 had balanced CD4/CD8 phenotypes, while a second wave expanding from day 15 to 37 was biased towards CD4+. SARS-CoV-2 specificity was not confirmed for the second-wave clones peaking on day 37. The study covered only a couple of mild cases, and larger cohorts including severe cases with pre-infection samples were considered necessary.

The sample comprised PBMCs or a T cell subset sorted from them (not recorded which). The TCR originated in an adult woman who had mild COVID-19 (a few samples of this study predate the infection). The sample titles of this study are shuffled in the database, so cell type and time point are left out; the donor was told from shared clones.

The DNA sequence is as follows: TGTGCCACCAGCAGAGATGTCGGGACTAAGAGAGGCTACACCTTC. Its translation reads: CATSRDVGTKRGYTF. The chain is assembled from TRBV15 and TRBJ1-2; a weak D assignment points to TRBD1 (5 bases agree). V was cut back by 0 bases and J by 8 bases, leaving a gap of 16 bases between them. The CDR3 sequence holds 15 residues, the cysteine and phenylalanine included. Kept here is only the CDR3 DNA, which spans 45 bases and is read in frame from base 1. The germline V gene encodes CDR1 LNHNV and CDR2 YYDKDF (reference sequence).